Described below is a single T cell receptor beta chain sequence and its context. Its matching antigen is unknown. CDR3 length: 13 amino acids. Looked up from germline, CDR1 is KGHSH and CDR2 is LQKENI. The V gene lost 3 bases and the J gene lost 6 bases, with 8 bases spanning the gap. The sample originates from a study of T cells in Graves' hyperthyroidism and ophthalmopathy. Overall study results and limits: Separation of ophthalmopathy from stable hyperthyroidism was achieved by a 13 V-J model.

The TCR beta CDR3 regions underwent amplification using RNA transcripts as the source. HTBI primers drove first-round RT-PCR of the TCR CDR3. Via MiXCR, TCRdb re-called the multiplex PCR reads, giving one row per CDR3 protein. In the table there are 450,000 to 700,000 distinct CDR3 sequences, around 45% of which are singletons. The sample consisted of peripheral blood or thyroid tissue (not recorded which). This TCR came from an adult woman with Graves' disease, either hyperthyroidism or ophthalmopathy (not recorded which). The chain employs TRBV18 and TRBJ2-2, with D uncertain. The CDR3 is CASSPGSAGELFF. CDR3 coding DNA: TGTGCCAGCTCACCGGGGTCCGCCGGGGAGCTGTTTTTT.